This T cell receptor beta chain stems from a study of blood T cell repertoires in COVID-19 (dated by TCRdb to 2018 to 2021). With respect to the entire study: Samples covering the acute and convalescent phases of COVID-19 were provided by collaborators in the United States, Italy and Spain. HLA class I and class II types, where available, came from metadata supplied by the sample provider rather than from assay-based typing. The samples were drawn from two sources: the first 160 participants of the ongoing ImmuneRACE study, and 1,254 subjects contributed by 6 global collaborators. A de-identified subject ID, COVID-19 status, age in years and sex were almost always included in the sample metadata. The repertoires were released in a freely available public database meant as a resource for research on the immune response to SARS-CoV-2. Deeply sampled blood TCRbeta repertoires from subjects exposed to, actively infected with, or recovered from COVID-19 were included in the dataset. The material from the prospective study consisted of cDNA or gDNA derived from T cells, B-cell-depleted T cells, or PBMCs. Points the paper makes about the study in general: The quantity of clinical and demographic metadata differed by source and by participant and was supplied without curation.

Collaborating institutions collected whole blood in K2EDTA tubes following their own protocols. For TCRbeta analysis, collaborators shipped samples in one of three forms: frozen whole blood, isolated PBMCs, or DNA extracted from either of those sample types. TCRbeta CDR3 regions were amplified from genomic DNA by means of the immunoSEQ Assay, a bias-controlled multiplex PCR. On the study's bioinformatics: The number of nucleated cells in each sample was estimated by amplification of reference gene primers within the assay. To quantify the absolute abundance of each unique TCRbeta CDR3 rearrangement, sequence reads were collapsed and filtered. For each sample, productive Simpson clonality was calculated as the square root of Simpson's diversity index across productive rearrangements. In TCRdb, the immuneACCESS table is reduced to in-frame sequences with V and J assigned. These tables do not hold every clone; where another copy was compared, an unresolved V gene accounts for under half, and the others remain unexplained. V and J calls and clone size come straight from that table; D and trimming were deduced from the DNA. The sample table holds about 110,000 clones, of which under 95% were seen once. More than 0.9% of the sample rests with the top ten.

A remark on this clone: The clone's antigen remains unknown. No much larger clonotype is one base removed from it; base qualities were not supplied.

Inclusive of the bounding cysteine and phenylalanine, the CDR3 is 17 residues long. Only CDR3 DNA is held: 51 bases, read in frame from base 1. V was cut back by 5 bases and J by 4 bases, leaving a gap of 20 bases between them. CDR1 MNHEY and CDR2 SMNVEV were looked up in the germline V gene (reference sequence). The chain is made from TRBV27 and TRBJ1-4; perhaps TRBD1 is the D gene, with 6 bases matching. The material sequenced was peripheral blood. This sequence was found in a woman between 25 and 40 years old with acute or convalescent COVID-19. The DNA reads TGTGCCAGCAGTCGAACGACAGGAGTAGGGCGTAATGAAAAACTGTTTTTT. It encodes CASSRTTGVGRNEKLFF. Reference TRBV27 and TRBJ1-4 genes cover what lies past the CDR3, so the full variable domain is EAQVTQNPRYLITVTGKKLTVTCSQNMNHEYMSWYRQDPGLGLRQIYYSMNVEVTDKGDVPEGYKVSRKEKRNFPLILESPSPNQTSLYFCASSRTTGVGRNEKLFFGSGTQLSVL.